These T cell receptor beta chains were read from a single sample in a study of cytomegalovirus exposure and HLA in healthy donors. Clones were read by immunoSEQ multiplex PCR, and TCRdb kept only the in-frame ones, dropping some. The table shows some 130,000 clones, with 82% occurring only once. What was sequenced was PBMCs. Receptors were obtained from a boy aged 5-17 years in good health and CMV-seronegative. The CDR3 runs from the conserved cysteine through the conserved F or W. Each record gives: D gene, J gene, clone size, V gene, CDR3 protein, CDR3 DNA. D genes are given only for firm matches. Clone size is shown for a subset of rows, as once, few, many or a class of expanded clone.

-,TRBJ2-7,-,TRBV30,CAWSVGDTGSYEQYF,TGTGCCTGGAGTGTAGGGGACACGGGCTCCTACGAGCAGTACTTC
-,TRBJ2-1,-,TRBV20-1,CSARGEYEQFF,TGCAGTGCTAGGGGAGAGTATGAGCAGTTCTTC
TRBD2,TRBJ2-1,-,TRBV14,CATSGLAGESNEQFF,TGTGCCACTTCGGGACTAGCGGGAGAGAGCAATGAGCAGTTCTTC
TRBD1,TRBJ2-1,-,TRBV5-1,CASSLGTANEQFF,TGCGCCAGCAGCCTCGGGACAGCAAATGAGCAGTTCTTC
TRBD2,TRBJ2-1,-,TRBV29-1,CSVEGAVLAADYNEQFF,TGCAGCGTTGAAGGGGCCGTTCTAGCGGCCGACTACAATGAGCAGTTCTTC
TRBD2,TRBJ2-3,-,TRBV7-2,CASSLARGGRKPDTQYF,TGTGCCAGCAGCTTAGCGCGGGGCGGGAGGAAGCCAGATACGCAGTATTTT
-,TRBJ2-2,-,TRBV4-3,CASSQEGGGYTGELFF,TGCGCCAGCAGCCAAGAAGGCGGAGGGTACACCGGGGAGCTGTTTTTT
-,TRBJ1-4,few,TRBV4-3,CASSRTEGEGKLFF,TGCGCCAGCAGTCGGACGGAGGGAGAGGGAAAACTGTTTTTT
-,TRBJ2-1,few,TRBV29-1,CSARWGVLNNEQFF,TGCAGCGCCCGATGGGGCGTACTCAACAATGAGCAGTTCTTC
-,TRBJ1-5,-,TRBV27,CASSSPVVNQPQHF,TGTGCCAGCAGTTCCCCGGTCGTCAATCAGCCCCAGCATTTT
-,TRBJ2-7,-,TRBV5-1,CASSGTRGGYEQYF,TGCGCCAGCAGCGGGACGAGGGGGGGCTACGAGCAGTACTTC
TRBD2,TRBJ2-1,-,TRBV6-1,CASSLLTSGEIF,TGTGCCAGCAGCCTTTTGACTAGCGGGGAAATCTTC